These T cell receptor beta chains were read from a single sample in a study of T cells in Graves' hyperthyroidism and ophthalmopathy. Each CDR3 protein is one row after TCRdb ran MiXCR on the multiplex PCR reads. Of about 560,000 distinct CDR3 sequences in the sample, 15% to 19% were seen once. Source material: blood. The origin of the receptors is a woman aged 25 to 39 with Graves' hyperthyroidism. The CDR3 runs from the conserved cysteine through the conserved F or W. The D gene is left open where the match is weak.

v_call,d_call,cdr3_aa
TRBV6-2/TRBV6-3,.,CASSPWDEQYF
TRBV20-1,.,CSASVGADTGELFF
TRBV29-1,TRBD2,CSVETSGTNYEQYF
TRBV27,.,CASSLGRLSGANVLTF
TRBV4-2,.,CASSQDSQSNQPQHF
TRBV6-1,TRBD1,CASSFSRTGDEQYF
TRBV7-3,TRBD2,CASSPHSGRTWQFF
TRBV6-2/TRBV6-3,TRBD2,CASRSTSGLGGTDTQYF
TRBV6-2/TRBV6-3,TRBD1,CASSRTGGMDTQYF
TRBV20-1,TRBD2,CSARALGLGQETQYF
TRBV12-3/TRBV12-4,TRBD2,CASSFPPGLAGGPGKNEQYF
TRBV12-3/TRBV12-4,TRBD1,CASSPGQGASYEQYF
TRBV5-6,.,CASSSDNTEAFF
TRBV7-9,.,CASSLEGIYPEAFF
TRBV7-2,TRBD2,CASSLRVAGGGYEQFF
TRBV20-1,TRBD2,CSARGTSGRVSSYEQYF
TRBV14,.,CPSSQAQGSGANVLTF
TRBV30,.,CAWSGSGDQPQHF
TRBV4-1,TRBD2,CASSQTITSGSYEQYF
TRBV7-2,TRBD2,CASSLASGSNYEQYF
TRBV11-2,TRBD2,CASSQRTSGSGHEQYF
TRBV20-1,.,CSAAEIRGYTF
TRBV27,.,CASRGSGDEQFF
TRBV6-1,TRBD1,CASTPPEGQGPYEQYF
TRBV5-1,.,CASSLGESWATGELFF
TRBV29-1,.,CSVEVRDGARGGGVYTF
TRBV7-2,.,CASSFGGRAYNEQFF
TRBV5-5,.,CASSREGGGYTEAFF
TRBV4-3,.,CASSLLGGRDTQYF
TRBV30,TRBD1,CAWSHRRTGRHEAFF
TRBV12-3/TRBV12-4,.,CASSLFLGEQFF